A selection of T cell receptor beta chains follows, all from one sample in a study of blood T cell repertoires in COVID-19. The protocol was immunoSEQ multiplex PCR, while the TCRdb copy is restricted to in-frame clones and leaves out a portion. Of 150,000 to 200,000 clones in the sample, about 88% were seen once. Specimen: peripheral blood. The receptors originated from a man younger than 30 with acute or convalescent COVID-19. Both conserved end residues are part of each CDR3. A D gene is named only where the DNA matches it firmly. Rows give clone size only sometimes, using once, few, many, or a class for an expanded clone.

d_gene	abundance	v_gene	len	j_gene	CDR3nt	CDR3aa
NA	NA	TRBV27	17	TRBJ1-1	TGTGCCAGCAGTTTATCCTTCGTCCACGGAGGGTCCACTGAAGCTTTCTTT	CASSLSFVHGGSTEAFF
NA	NA	TRBV12-2	17	TRBJ2-2	TGTGCAAGTCGCTGGAGAGGACTAGCGGGGGGCACCGGGGAGCTGTTTTTT	CASRWRGLAGGTGELFF
TRBD2	NA	TRBV3-1/TRBV3-2	15	TRBJ2-1	TGTGCCAGCAGCCTATCCGGGACTACATACAATGAGCAGTTCTTC	CASSLSGTTYNEQFF
NA	NA	TRBV3-1/TRBV3-2	14	TRBJ2-2	TGTGCCAGCAGCCAAATTAGAAACACCGGGGAGCTGTTTTTT	CASSQIRNTGELFF
TRBD2	NA	TRBV28	15	TRBJ2-3	TGTGCCAGCAGTTTAAGGCGGGGGGCCACAGATACGCAGTATTTT	CASSLRRGATDTQYF
NA	NA	TRBV5-1	15	TRBJ1-1	TGCGCCAGCAGCTTGATCCAGGAATCGAACACTGAAGCTTTCTTT	CASSLIQESNTEAFF
TRBD1	NA	TRBV2	15	TRBJ1-5	TGTGCCAGCCACGGACAGGGGTTGAGGAATCAGCCCCAGCATTTT	CASHGQGLRNQPQHF
NA	NA	TRBV13	13	TRBJ2-1	TGTGCCAGCAGCTTAGACAGAGAGAATGAGCAGTTCTTC	CASSLDRENEQFF
NA	NA	TRBV4-1	14	TRBJ2-7	TGCGCCAGCAGCCAAGCCCCGGGGATCGACGAGCAGTACTTC	CASSQAPGIDEQYF
NA	NA	TRBV7-9	17	TRBJ1-3	TGTGCCAGCAGCGCAACCTTCCGGAGGACTCCTGGAAACACCATATATTTT	CASSATFRRTPGNTIYF
NA	NA	TRBV30	13	TRBJ2-3	TGTGCCTGGACCACGGGGTCCACAGATACGCAGTATTTT	CAWTTGSTDTQYF
TRBD1	NA	TRBV15	17	TRBJ1-5	TGTGCCACCAGCAGAGAAGTAAGGACAGGATACAATCAGCCCCAGCATTTT	CATSREVRTGYNQPQHF
NA	NA	TRBV11-3	13	TRBJ2-2	TGTGCCAGCAGCCCCGGGGTCACCGGGGAGCTGTTTTTT	CASSPGVTGELFF
NA	NA	TRBV9	14	TRBJ1-6	TGTGCCAGCAGCGTATTAGGGGCTGGGTCACCCCTCCACTTT	CASSVLGAGSPLHF
TRBD2	NA	TRBV20-1	16	TRBJ2-3	TGCAGTGCTAGTGATAGCGGGGACTATAGCACAGATACGCAGTATTTT	CSASDSGDYSTDTQYF
NA	NA	TRBV6-6	14	TRBJ1-4	TGTGCCAGCAGCCCCTCGGGGTCTAATGAAAAACTGTTTTTT	CASSPSGSNEKLFF
NA	NA	TRBV19	11	TRBJ1-5	TGTGCCAGTACGGGTGGGCAGCCCCAGCATTTT	CASTGGQPQHF
NA	NA	TRBV19	15	TRBJ2-2	TGTGCCAGTACCCACTTCCAGGGAGGCACCGGGGAGCTGTTTTTT	CASTHFQGGTGELFF
NA	NA	TRBV10-3	14	TRBJ1-2	TGTGCCATCACCCCGGCCGGCAGAGGGAGCGGCTACACCTTC	CAITPAGRGSGYTF
NA	NA	TRBV5-6	14	TRBJ2-2	TGTGCCAGCAGCTTTGAGGGATACACCGGGGAGCTGTTTTTT	CASSFEGYTGELFF
NA	NA	TRBV7-2	16	TRBJ1-2	TGTGCCAGCAGCTTAACGTCCAGGTTTAAAAGCATGGGCTACACCTTC	CASSLTSRFKSMGYTF
TRBD1	NA	TRBV6-5	13	TRBJ1-3	TGTGCCAGCAGCGTACAGGGGGAAAACACCATATATTTT	CASSVQGENTIYF
NA	NA	TRBV7-2	15	TRBJ1-1	TGTGCCAGCAGCTTCCCGGGACTGGGGAACACTGAAGCTTTCTTT	CASSFPGLGNTEAFF
TRBD1	NA	TRBV2	13	TRBJ1-2	TGTGCCAGCAGCGGGGGACAGAACTATGGCTACACCTTC	CASSGGQNYGYTF
TRBD2	NA	TRBV10-2	15	TRBJ2-5	TGCGCCAGCAGAACTCGGACGGGAGGGCAAGAGACCCAGTACTTC	CASRTRTGGQETQYF
TRBD1	NA	TRBV30	15	TRBJ2-2	TGTGCCTGGAGTGTCGACAGGGTGGACACCGGGGAGCTGTTTTTT	CAWSVDRVDTGELFF
NA	NA	TRBV27	13	TRBJ1-1	TGTGCCAGCAGTTTCGACAGAAACACTGAAGCTTTCTTT	CASSFDRNTEAFF
TRBD2	NA	TRBV11-2	15	TRBJ2-5	TGTGCCAGCAGCTACACTAGCGGGGGGATTGAGACCCAGTACTTC	CASSYTSGGIETQYF
TRBD1	NA	TRBV27	13	TRBJ2-7	TGTGCCAGCAGTGGGACAGGCTCCTACGAGCAGTACTTC	CASSGTGSYEQYF
NA	NA	TRBV10-3	14	TRBJ1-2	TGTGCCATCAGTGAAGGCAGGCCCATCAGTGGCTACACCTTC	CAISEGRPISGYTF
NA	NA	TRBV30	12	TRBJ2-7	TGTGCCTGGAGTATCACGGGTGCCGAGCAGTACTTC	CAWSITGAEQYF
TRBD1	NA	TRBV7-3	13	TRBJ1-2	TGTGCCAGCAGCCCAACAGGGGAGTATGGCTACACCTTC	CASSPTGEYGYTF
TRBD1	few	TRBV4-1	16	TRBJ1-5	TGCGCCAGCAGCCAAGATGAGGGACAGGGATTTCAGCCCCAGCATTTT	CASSQDEGQGFQPQHF
NA	NA	TRBV30	13	TRBJ2-5	TGTGCCTGGAGTGTAGGGGGTGGAGAGACCCAGTACTTC	CAWSVGGGETQYF
TRBD1	NA	TRBV28	14	TRBJ1-1	TGTGCCAGCAGTAGTGCAGGGGGTTGGACTGAAGCTTTCTTT	CASSSAGGWTEAFF
NA	NA	TRBV2	15	TRBJ1-5	TGTGCCAGCACGATCGAGACTGGATTCAATCAGCCCCAGCATTTT	CASTIETGFNQPQHF
TRBD1	NA	TRBV7-6	15	TRBJ1-4	TGTGCCAGCAGTTTAACGCAGGGGGCTAATGAAAAACTGTTTTTT	CASSLTQGANEKLFF
NA	once	TRBV21-1	18	TRBJ1-1	TGTGCCAGCAGCAACCGGGAGGGGACGCCTAAAGGGAACACTGAAGCTTTCTTT	CASSNREGTPKGNTEAFF
NA	NA	TRBV29-1	14	TRBJ1-3	TGCAGCGTTGCGGAGGAATACTCTGGAAACACCATATATTTT	CSVAEEYSGNTIYF
TRBD2	NA	TRBV5-1	16	TRBJ2-5	TGCGCCAGCAGCTTGGTGGGCGGGGGGACTCAAGAGACCCAGTACTTC	CASSLVGGGTQETQYF
TRBD1	NA	TRBV6-6	13	TRBJ1-5	TGTGCCAGCACCGACAGGGGGCCTCAGCCCCAGCATTTT	CASTDRGPQPQHF
TRBD1	few	TRBV19	14	TRBJ1-5	TGTGCCAGCAAGAGGGACAGCAGCAATCAGCCCCAGCATTTT	CASKRDSSNQPQHF
TRBD1	once	TRBV6-5	15	TRBJ2-1	TGTGCCAGCAACTCCCGGACAGGAGGTTGGAATGAGCAGTTCTTC	CASNSRTGGWNEQFF
TRBD1	NA	TRBV19	15	TRBJ1-1	TGTGCCAGTAGACCCCGGGACAGGGGCAACACTGAAGCTTTCTTT	CASRPRDRGNTEAFF
NA	NA	TRBV18	14	TRBJ2-2	TGTGCCAGCTCACCACTGCGCGAAGACGGGGAGCTGTTTTTT	CASSPLREDGELFF
TRBD2	NA	TRBV6-4	14	TRBJ2-1	TGTGCCAGCAGTGAGGGCGGGGGGGCGGATGAGCAGTTCTTC	CASSEGGGADEQFF
NA	few	TRBV4-1	14	TRBJ1-5	TGCGCCAGCAGTTCTTTAGGGGGCAATCAGCCCCAGCATTTT	CASSSLGGNQPQHF
TRBD1	NA	TRBV11-2	15	TRBJ2-1	TGTGCCAGCAGTTGGGACAGGGCATTCTACAATGAGCAGTTCTTC	CASSWDRAFYNEQFF
TRBD1	NA	TRBV2	13	TRBJ2-3	TGTGCCAGCAGGGGACAGGGCGCAGATACGCAGTATTTT	CASRGQGADTQYF
NA	many	TRBV30	15	TRBJ1-5	TGTGCCTGGAGTGGCAAGGGGTTATATGATCAGCCCCAGCATTTT	CAWSGKGLYDQPQHF